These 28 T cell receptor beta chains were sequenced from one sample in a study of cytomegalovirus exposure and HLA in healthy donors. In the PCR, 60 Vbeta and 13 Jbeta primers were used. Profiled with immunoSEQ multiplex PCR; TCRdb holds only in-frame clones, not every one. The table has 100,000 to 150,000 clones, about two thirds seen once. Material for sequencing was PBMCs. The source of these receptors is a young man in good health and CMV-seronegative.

The CDR3 spells CASSLYRASGGVETQYF. The CDR3 DNA reads as TGTGCCAGCAGCTTATATCGGGCTAGCGGGGGGGTGGAGACCCAGTACTTC. V usage is TRBV7-2 and J usage is TRBJ2-5; 12 nucleotides line up with TRBD2. J was trimmed by 5 bases and V by 2 bases; bases with no gene match: 9. Germline V CDR1 and CDR2: SGHTA, FQGNSA. The CDR3 has 17 residues. The complete variable domain, with remaining parts taken from reference TRBV7-2 and TRBJ2-5, reads GAGVSQSPSNKVTEKGKDVELRCDPISGHTALYWYRQSLGQGLEFLIYFQGNSAPDKSGLPSDRFSAERTGGSVSTLTIQRTQQEDSAVYLCASSLYRASGGVETQYFGPGTRLLVL.

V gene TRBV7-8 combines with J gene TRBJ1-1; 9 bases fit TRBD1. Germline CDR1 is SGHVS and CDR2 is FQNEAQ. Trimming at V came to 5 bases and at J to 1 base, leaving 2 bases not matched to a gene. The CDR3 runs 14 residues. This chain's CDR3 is CASSRQGENTEAFF. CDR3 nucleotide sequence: TGTGCCAGCAGCCGACAGGGGGAGAACACTGAAGCTTTCTTT.

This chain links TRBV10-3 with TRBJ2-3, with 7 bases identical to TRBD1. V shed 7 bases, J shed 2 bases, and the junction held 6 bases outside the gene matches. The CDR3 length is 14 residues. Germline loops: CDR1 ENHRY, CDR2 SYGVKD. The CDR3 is CAINEDRDTDTQYF. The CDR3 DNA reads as TGTGCCATCAATGAAGACAGGGACACAGATACGCAGTATTTT.

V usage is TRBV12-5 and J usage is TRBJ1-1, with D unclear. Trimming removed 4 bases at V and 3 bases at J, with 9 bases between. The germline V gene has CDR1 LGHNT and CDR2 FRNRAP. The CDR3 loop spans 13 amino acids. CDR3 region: CASGWTGHTEAFF. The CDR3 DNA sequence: TGTGCTAGTGGTTGGACTGGTCACACTGAAGCTTTCTTT.

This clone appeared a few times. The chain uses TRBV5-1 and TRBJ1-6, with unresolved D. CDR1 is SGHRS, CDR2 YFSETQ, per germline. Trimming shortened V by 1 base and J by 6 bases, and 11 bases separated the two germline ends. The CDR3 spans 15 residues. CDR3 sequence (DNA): TGCGCCAGCAGCTTGAGCCCAGGTCCTAATTCACCCCTCCACTTT. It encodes CASSLSPGPNSPLHF.

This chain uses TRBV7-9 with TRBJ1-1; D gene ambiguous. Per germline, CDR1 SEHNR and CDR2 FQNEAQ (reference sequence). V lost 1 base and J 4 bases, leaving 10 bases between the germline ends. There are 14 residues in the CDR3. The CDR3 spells CASSLEPPGTEAFF. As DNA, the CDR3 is TGTGCCAGCAGCTTAGAACCCCCCGGCACTGAAGCTTTCTTT. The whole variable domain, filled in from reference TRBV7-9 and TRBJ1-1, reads DTGVSQNPRHKITKRGQNVTFRCDPISEHNRLYWYRQTLGQGPEFLTYFQNEAQLEKSRLLSDRFSAERPKGSFSTLEIQRTEQGDSAMYLCASSLEPPGTEAFFGQGTRLTVV.

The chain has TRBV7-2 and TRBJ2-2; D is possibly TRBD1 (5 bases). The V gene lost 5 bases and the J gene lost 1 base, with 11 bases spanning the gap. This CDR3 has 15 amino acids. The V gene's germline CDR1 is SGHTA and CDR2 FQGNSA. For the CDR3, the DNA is TGTGCCAGCAGCCCAGGGCCGGGGAACACCGGGGAGCTGTTTTTT. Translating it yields CASSPGPGNTGELFF.

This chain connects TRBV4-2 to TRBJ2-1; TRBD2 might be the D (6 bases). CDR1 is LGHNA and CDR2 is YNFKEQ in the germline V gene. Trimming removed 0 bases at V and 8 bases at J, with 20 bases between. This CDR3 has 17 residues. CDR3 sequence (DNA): TGTGCCAGCAGCCAAGAGAAAGGAACCCTCCGGAGGGATGAGCAGTTCTTC. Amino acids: CASSQEKGTLRRDEQFF.

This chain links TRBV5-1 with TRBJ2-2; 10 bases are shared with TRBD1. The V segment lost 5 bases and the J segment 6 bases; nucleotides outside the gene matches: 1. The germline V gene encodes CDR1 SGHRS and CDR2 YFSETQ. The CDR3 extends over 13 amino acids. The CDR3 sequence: CASSGTGAGELFF. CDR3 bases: TGCGCCAGCAGTGGGACAGGGGCCGGGGAGCTGTTTTTT.

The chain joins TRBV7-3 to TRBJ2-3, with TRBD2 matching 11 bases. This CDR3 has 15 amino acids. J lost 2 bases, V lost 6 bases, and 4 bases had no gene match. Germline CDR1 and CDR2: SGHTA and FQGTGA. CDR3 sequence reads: CASRPSGGNTDTQYF. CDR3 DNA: TGTGCCAGCAGACCTAGCGGGGGGAACACAGATACGCAGTATTTT.

CDR3 nucleotide sequence: TGTGCCAGCAGCCAAGAAGGACTCTACAATGAGCAGTTCTTC. It codes for CASSQEGLYNEQFF. This sequence joins TRBV4-2 and TRBJ2-1; D might be TRBD2 (5 bases). CDR3 size: 14 residues. Trimming removed 0 bases at V and 3 bases at J, with 6 bases between. CDR1 and CDR2 from the germline V gene are LGHNA and YNFKEQ.

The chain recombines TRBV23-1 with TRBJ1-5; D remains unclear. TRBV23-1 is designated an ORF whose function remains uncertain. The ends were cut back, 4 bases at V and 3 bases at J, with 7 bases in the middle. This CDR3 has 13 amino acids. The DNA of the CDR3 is TGCGCCAGCAGTCGGCAGGACAATCAGCCCCAGCATTTT. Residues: CASSRQDNQPQHF.

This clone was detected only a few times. In nucleotides, the CDR3 is TGTGCCAGCAGCACTAGCGGGGGATCTACAGATACGCAGTATTTT. Translated: CASSTSGGSTDTQYF. The V and J genes are TRBV2 and TRBJ2-3; TRBD2 agrees at 11 bases. The CDR3 contains 15 residues. After removal of 6 bases from V and 3 bases from J, the junction contained 5 bases not matched to a gene. Germline CDR1 is SNHLY and CDR2 is FYNNEI.

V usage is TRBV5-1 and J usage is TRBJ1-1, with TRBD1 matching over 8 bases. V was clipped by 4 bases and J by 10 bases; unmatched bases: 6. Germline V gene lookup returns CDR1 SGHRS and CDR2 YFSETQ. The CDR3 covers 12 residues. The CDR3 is CASSPRTGTAFF. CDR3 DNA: TGCGCCAGCAGCCCTAGGACAGGGACAGCTTTCTTT.

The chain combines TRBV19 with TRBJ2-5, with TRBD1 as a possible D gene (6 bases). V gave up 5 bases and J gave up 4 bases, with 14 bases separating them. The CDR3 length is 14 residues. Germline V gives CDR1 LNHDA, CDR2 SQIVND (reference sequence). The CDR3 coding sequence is TGTGCCAGTAGTCCGAAGGGGGTTAGAGAGACCCAGTACTTC. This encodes CASSPKGVRETQYF.

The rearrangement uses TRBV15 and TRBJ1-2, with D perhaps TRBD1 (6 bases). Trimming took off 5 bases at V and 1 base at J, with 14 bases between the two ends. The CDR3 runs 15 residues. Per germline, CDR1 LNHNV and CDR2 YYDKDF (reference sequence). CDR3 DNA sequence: TGTGCCACCAGCGGTGAGGGACACTTTAACTATGGCTACACCTTC. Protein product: CATSGEGHFNYGYTF.

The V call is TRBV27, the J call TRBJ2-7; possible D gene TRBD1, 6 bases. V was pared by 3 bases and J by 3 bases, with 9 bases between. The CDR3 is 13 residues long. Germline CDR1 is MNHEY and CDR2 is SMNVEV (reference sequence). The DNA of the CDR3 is TGTGCCAGCAGTTTCGACAGGTTCTACGAGCAGTACTTC. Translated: CASSFDRFYEQYF.

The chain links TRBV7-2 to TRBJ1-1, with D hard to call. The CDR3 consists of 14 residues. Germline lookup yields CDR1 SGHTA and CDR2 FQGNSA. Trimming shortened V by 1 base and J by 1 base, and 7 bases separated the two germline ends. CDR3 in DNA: TGTGCCAGCAGCTTAGTTGGGCCGAACACTGAAGCTTTCTTT. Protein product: CASSLVGPNTEAFF.

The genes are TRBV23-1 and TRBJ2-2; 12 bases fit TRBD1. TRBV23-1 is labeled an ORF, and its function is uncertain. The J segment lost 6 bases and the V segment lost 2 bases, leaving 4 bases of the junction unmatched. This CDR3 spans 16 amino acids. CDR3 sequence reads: CASSQPGDRGPGELFF. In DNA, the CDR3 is TGCGCCAGCAGTCAACCCGGGGACAGGGGGCCCGGGGAGCTGTTTTTT.

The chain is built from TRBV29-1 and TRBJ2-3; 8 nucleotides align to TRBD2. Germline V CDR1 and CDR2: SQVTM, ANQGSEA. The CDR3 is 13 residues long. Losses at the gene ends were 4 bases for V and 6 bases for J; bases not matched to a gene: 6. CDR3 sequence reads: CSVVRGVGDTQYF. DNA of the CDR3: TGCAGCGTTGTGCGGGGGGTGGGGGATACGCAGTATTTT.

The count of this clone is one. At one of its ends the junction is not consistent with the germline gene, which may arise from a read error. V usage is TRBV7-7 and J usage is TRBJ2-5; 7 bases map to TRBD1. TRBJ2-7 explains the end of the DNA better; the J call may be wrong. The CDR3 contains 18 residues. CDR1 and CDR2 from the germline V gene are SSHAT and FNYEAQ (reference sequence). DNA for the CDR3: TGTGCTAGCAGCTTACCACGTTTCGCCTCCGGGACAGACTACGAGCAGTACTTC. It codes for CASSLPRFASGTDYEQYF.

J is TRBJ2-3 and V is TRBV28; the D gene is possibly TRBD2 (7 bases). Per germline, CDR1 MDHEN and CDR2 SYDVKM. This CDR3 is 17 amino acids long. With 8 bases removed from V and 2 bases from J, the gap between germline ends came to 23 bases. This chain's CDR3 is CASGDPGGPVFTDTQYF. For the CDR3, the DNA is TGTGCCAGCGGGGACCCCGGGGGGCCCGTGTTCACAGATACGCAGTATTTT.

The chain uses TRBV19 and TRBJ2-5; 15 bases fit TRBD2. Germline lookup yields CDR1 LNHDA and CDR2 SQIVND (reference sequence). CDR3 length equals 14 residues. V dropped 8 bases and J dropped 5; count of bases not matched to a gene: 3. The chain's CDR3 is CASGLAGGFETQYF. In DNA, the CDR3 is TGTGCCAGTGGACTAGCGGGGGGGTTCGAGACCCAGTACTTC.

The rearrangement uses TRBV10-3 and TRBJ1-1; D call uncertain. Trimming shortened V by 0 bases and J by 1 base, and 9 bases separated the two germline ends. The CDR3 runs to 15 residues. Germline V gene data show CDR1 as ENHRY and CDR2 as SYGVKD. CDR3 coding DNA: TGTGCCATCAGTGAGTCAGAAAAACAGAACACTGAAGCTTTCTTT. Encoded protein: CAISESEKQNTEAFF.

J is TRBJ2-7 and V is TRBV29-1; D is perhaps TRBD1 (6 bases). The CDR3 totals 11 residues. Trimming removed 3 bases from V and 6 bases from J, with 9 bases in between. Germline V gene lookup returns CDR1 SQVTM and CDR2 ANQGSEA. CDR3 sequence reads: CSVDRGGEQYF. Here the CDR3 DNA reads TGCAGCGTTGACAGGGGTGGCGAGCAGTACTTC.

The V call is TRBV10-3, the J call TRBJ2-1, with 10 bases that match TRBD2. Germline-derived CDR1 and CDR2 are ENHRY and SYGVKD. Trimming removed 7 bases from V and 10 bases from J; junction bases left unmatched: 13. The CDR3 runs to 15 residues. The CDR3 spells CAITQPGLARGEQFF. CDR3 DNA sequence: TGTGCCATCACCCAACCGGGACTAGCGCGGGGGGAGCAGTTCTTC.

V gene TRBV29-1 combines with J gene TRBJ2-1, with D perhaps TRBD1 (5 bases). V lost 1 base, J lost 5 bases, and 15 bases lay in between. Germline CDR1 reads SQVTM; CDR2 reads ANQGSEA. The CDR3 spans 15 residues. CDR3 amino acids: CSVEGGTGLDNEQFF. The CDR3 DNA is TGCAGCGTTGAAGGGGGCACAGGTCTCGACAATGAGCAGTTCTTC.

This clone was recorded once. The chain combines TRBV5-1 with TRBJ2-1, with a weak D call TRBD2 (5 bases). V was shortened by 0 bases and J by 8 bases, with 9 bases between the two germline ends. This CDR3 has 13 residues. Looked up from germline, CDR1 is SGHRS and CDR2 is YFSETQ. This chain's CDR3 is CASSLASWDEQFF. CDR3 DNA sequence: TGCGCCAGCAGCTTGGCTAGCTGGGATGAGCAGTTCTTC.